These 29 T cell receptor beta chains were sequenced from one sample in a study of post-analysis software for immune sequencing data. Whole-study results and caveats: About 5 TRBV segments (TRBV5-6, TRBV5-1 and TRBV20-1 among them) occurred more frequently in patients than in controls.

Sequencing libraries made from TCR beta cDNA carried unique molecular identifiers. TCRdb reprocessed the PCR reads with MiXCR, giving one entry per CDR3 protein. The sample records about 430,000 distinct CDR3 sequences, 35% to 45% being singletons. These receptors are not linked to any known antigen. The sample was blood. These receptors all stem from a girl aged 2-10 years with multiple sclerosis.

The CDR3 nucleotides are TGTGCCAGCATGAATGACAGAACCCAAGAGACCCAGTACTTC. It specifies CASMNDRTQETQYF. The V and J genes are TRBV2 and TRBJ2-5, with a possible D match to TRBD1 (5 bases). Between the trimmed V and J ends, which lost 7 bases and 1 base, there was a span of 13 bases. The CDR3 runs to 14 residues. The germline CDR1 and CDR2 sequences are SNHLY and FYNNEI.

The chain joins TRBV28 to TRBJ2-1, with D unclear. V was cut by 3 bases and J by 6 bases, with 18 bases left in between. Germline CDR1 is MDHEN and CDR2 is SYDVKM. This CDR3 region has 16 residues. DNA of the CDR3: TGTGCCAGCAGTTTTCCGCTCCGGGCCGGCCCCAATGAGCAGTTCTTC. Translation: CASSFPLRAGPNEQFF. The variable domain in full, with the rest retrieved from reference TRBV28 and TRBJ2-1, is DVKVTQSSRYLVKRTGEKVFLECVQDMDHENMFWYRQDPGLGLRLIYFSYDVKMKEKGDIPEGYSVSREKKERFSLILESASTNQTSMYLCASSFPLRAGPNEQFFGPGTRLTVL.

The CDR3 DNA reads as TGTGCCAGCAGTTACCACAGGGCAAACACTGAAGCTTTCTTT. It yields the protein CASSYHRANTEAFF. The V call is TRBV6-5, the J call TRBJ1-1, with a tentative D call TRBD1 (6 bases). The CDR3 length is 14 residues. Trimming took 2 bases from V and 2 from J, leaving 9 bases between them. Germline CDR1 and CDR2: MNHEY and SVGAGI.

Written as DNA, the CDR3 is TGTGCCAGCAGTTATTCTTCGAGGGGGGGGTACAATGAGCAGTTCTTC. Translation gives CASSYSSRGGYNEQFF. This chain links TRBV6-9 with TRBJ2-1, with D possibly TRBD2 on 7 matching bases. The CDR3 runs to 16 residues. Per germline, CDR1 MNHGY and CDR2 SVAAGI. Trimming removed 0 bases at V and 4 bases at J, with 13 bases between.

In this sample, this clonotype turned up a few times. V and J are TRBV29-1 and TRBJ1-1; the match to TRBD1 covers 10 bases. The CDR3 spans 14 residues. The germline gives CDR1 SQVTM, CDR2 ANQGSEA. Unmatched junction bases numbered 9, after V lost 6 bases and J lost 5 bases. CDR3 in amino acids: CSVGTGDLRTEAFF. The CDR3 nucleotides read TGCAGCGTGGGGACAGGGGATTTAAGAACTGAAGCTTTCTTT.

V is TRBV28 and J is TRBJ2-7, with D perhaps TRBD1 (6 bases). V was trimmed by 3 bases and J by 1 base, leaving 13 bases between them. Germline CDR1 and CDR2: MDHEN and SYDVKM. The CDR3 loop spans 15 amino acids. CDR3 bases: TGTGCCAGCAGTTTGAAAGGACAGCCTTCCTACGAGCAGTACTTC. This sequence encodes CASSLKGQPSYEQYF.

This clonotype showed up just a few times. This chain links TRBV29-1 with TRBJ1-2; D is perhaps TRBD1 (6 bases). V dropped 5 bases and J dropped 7 bases, with 17 bases sitting between them. Germline V gene lookup returns CDR1 SQVTM and CDR2 ANQGSEA. The CDR3 is 13 amino acids. The CDR3 sequence is CSVSRGPSPGYTF. In nucleotides, the CDR3 is TGCAGCGTTAGCAGGGGTCCCTCTCCTGGCTACACCTTC.

For the CDR3, the DNA is TGTGCCAGCAGCGTAGGCGGGGGGGCCGATTTGGAGCAGTACTTC. Translation gives CASSVGGGADLEQYF. V and J are TRBV9 and TRBJ2-5; 9 positions agree with TRBD2. Germline lookup yields CDR1 SGDLS and CDR2 YYNGEE. The CDR3 has 15 amino acids. Germline trimming cut 0 bases from V and 11 bases from J; bases unmatched to any gene: 11.

The chain employs TRBV29-1 and TRBJ1-1, with D perhaps matching TRBD1 (5 bases). Trimming pared 6 bases from V and 0 bases from J, leaving 11 bases between. The CDR3 has 13 amino acids. Germline V gives CDR1 SQVTM, CDR2 ANQGSEA. Here the CDR3 reads CSVKGVLNTEAFF. The CDR3 DNA follows: TGCAGCGTCAAAGGGGTTCTGAACACTGAAGCTTTCTTT.

The V call is TRBV7-2, the J call TRBJ2-7, with 8 bases lining up with TRBD2. Per the germline V gene, CDR1 is SGHTA and CDR2 is FQGNSA. Unmatched junction bases numbered 6, after V lost 0 bases and J lost 2 bases. CDR3 length: 16 residues. The chain's CDR3 is CASSLAPAGVPYEQYF. CDR3 nucleotides: TGTGCCAGCAGCTTAGCCCCAGCGGGAGTCCCCTACGAGCAGTACTTC.

The V call is TRBV2, the J call TRBJ2-7; 12 bases align to TRBD2. Per germline, CDR1 SNHLY and CDR2 FYNNEI. This CDR3 is built from 14 residues. After removal of 4 bases from V and 8 bases from J, the junction contained 6 bases not matched to a gene. CDR3 sequence (DNA): TGTGCCAGCAGTGTCCTAGCGGGAGGGCAGCAGCAGTACTTC. Translation gives CASSVLAGGQQQYF.

The chain carries TRBV15 and TRBJ2-3, with D maybe TRBD2 (6 bases). Deletions cut 1 base from V and 1 base from J, with 12 bases between. The CDR3 covers 16 residues. Germline lookup yields CDR1 LNHNV and CDR2 YYDKDF (reference sequence). CDR3 nucleotides: TGTGCCACCAGCAGAGCTTGGGGGGTCGGCACAGATACGCAGTATTTT. Protein: CATSRAWGVGTDTQYF.

A remark on this clonotype: The junction and the germline gene differ at one end; a read error may be behind it. The rearrangement links TRBV20-1 to TRBJ1-2; D unresolved. Looked up from germline, CDR1 is DFQATT and CDR2 is SNEGSKA (reference sequence). The CDR3 consists of 11 residues. CDR3 DNA sequence: TGTAGTGCCCCGACACTCTATGGCTACACCTTC. This codes for CSAPTLYGYTF.

In its sample, this clonotype was seen many times. This chain joins TRBV29-1 and TRBJ1-2; TRBD1 might be the D (6 bases). CDR1 and CDR2 from the germline V gene are SQVTM and ANQGSEA. The CDR3 consists of 12 residues. V was clipped by 4 bases and J by 3 bases, with 9 bases between them. The CDR3 sequence is CSVAGQHYGYTF. The CDR3 DNA is TGCAGCGTTGCCGGACAGCACTATGGCTACACCTTC.

The chain joins TRBV12-3 or TRBV12-4 to TRBJ1-1; D is unclear. V was cut by 5 bases and J by 6 bases, with 13 bases left in between. The CDR3 runs 13 residues. The CDR3 reads CASSPTSWAEAFF. The CDR3 region has the DNA TGTGCCAGCAGTCCTACCTCTTGGGCTGAAGCTTTCTTT.

This clonotype was observed a few times. The chain couples TRBV2 to TRBJ2-4, with D possibly TRBD1 on 5 matching bases. The CDR3 sequence is 12 residues long. The germline V and J ends were trimmed by 7 bases and 5 bases, with 9 bases remaining between them. The germline V gene has CDR1 SNHLY and CDR2 FYNNEI. The CDR3 DNA reads TGTGCCAGCACAGGGTATGAAAACATTCAGTACTTC. Its protein is CASTGYENIQYF.

The rearrangement uses TRBV7-9 and TRBJ2-7; D unclear. V dropped 3 bases and J dropped 2 bases, with 8 bases sitting between them. There are 13 residues in the CDR3. The germline CDR1 and CDR2 sequences are SEHNR and FQNEAQ (reference sequence). In DNA, the CDR3 is TGTGCCAGCAGCTTTAAGGATACCTACGAGCAGTACTTC. Translated, it gives CASSFKDTYEQYF.

The chain combines TRBV7-2 with TRBJ2-7; possible D gene TRBD1, 6 bases. V shed 6 bases and J shed 1 base, with 13 bases lying between them. The germline V gene encodes CDR1 SGHTA and CDR2 FQGNSA. CDR3 length: 14 amino acids. The CDR3 is CASSHSTGSYEQYF. The CDR3 DNA follows: TGTGCCAGCAGTCATAGTACAGGGTCCTACGAGCAGTACTTC.

This clonotype turned up a few times. This chain joins TRBV15 and TRBJ2-3; no clear D gene. The CDR3 is 13 residues long. CDR1 LNHNV and CDR2 YYDKDF come from the germline V gene (reference sequence). Trimming shortened V by 0 bases and J by 4 bases, and 5 bases separated the two germline ends. In DNA, the CDR3 is TGTGCCACCAGCAGAGATCGGCCAGATACGCAGTATTTT. Translation gives CATSRDRPDTQYF.

This sequence joins TRBV5-1 and TRBJ1-1; perhaps TRBD1 as D (6 bases). The CDR3 length is 13 residues. The germline V and J ends were trimmed by 3 bases and 3 bases, with 9 bases remaining between them. Looked up from germline, CDR1 is SGHRS and CDR2 is YFSETQ. CDR3 protein: CASSWDTDTEAFF. The CDR3 coding sequence is TGCGCCAGCAGCTGGGACACCGACACTGAAGCTTTCTTT. Full variable domain (remainder filled in from reference TRBV5-1 and TRBJ1-1): KAGVTQTPRYLIKTRGQQVTLSCSPISGHRSVSWYQQTPGQGLQFLFEYFSETQRNKGNFPGRFSGRQFSNSRSEMNVSTLELGDSALYLCASSWDTDTEAFFGQGTRLTVV.

This clonotype occurred a few times. The chain carries TRBV3-1 and TRBJ2-3; D call uncertain. Germline V gene lookup returns CDR1 LGHDT and CDR2 YNNKEL (reference sequence). The CDR3 contains 15 residues. Trimming left V 2 bases short and J 4 bases short, with 13 bases between. This chain's CDR3 is CASSQLAALADTQYF. In DNA form, the CDR3 reads TGTGCCAGCAGCCAACTGGCAGCGCTGGCAGATACGCAGTATTTT.

This clonotype showed up just a few times. V and J are TRBV5-5 and TRBJ2-5; D is uncertain. CDR1 is SGHKS and CDR2 is YYEKEE in the germline V gene (reference sequence). V was trimmed by 1 base and J by 4 bases, leaving 8 bases between them. The CDR3 runs to 13 residues. The CDR3 reads CASSLIWGETQYF. The DNA for the CDR3 is TGTGCCAGCAGCTTGATTTGGGGAGAGACCCAGTACTTC.

This clonotype occurred a few times. The V and J genes are TRBV5-6 and TRBJ2-5; D is uncertain. Trimming left V 4 bases short and J 1 base short, with 11 bases between. Germline CDR1 is SGHDT and CDR2 is YYEEEE. CDR3 size: 14 residues. The CDR3 loop is CASSPARFQETQYF. CDR3 in DNA: TGTGCCAGCAGCCCGGCGAGGTTCCAAGAGACCCAGTACTTC. Drawing the rest from reference TRBV5-6 and TRBJ2-5, the complete variable domain is DAGVTQSPTHLIKTRGQQVTLRCSPKSGHDTVSWYQQALGQGPQFIFQYYEEEERQRGNFPDRFSGHQFPNYSSELNVNALLLGDSALYLCASSPARFQETQYFGPGTRLLVL.

This clonotype showed up just a few times. The chain is built from TRBV6-5 and TRBJ1-6; 8 bases match TRBD1. The CDR3 contains 13 residues. Germline loops: CDR1 MNHEY, CDR2 SVGAGI. Losses at the gene ends were 7 bases for V and 11 bases for J; bases not matched to a gene: 7. CDR3 sequence (DNA): TGTGCCAGCATGACAGGGGTAAGGGCACCCCTCCACTTT. Translation gives CASMTGVRAPLHF.

The chain has TRBV12-3 or TRBV12-4 and TRBJ2-5, with 7 bases fitting TRBD1. Trimming cost V 6 bases and J 4 bases; bases outside gene matches: 5. The CDR3 totals 13 residues. CDR3 in amino acids: CASSQGQLETQYF. In nucleotides, the CDR3 is TGTGCCAGCAGCCAGGGACAGTTAGAGACCCAGTACTTC.

V usage is TRBV6-6 and J usage is TRBJ2-3; D is perhaps TRBD1 or TRBD2 (6 bases each). Germline CDR1 and CDR2: MNHNY and SVGAGI (reference sequence). The CDR3 covers 15 residues. V shed 5 bases and J shed 2 bases, with 14 bases lying between them. The chain's CDR3 is CASSPTGAYTDTQYF. CDR3 in DNA: TGTGCCAGCAGTCCCACGGGGGCCTACACAGATACGCAGTATTTT.

J is TRBJ2-7 and V is TRBV3-1; D gene uncertain. Looked up from germline, CDR1 is LGHDT and CDR2 is YNNKEL (reference sequence). V was cut by 0 bases and J by 3 bases, with 12 bases left in between. CDR3 length equals 15 residues. The DNA of the CDR3 is TGTGCCAGCAGCCAAGAGCCAGGACGTCTCTACGAGCAGTACTTC. Amino acid sequence: CASSQEPGRLYEQYF.

The rearrangement joins TRBV18 to TRBJ1-1; a possible D gene is TRBD1 (5 bases). Germline lookup yields CDR1 KGHSH and CDR2 LQKENI. V shed 6 bases and J shed 4 bases, with 15 bases lying between them. The length of the CDR3 is 14 residues. CDR3 protein: CASSVQGGGTEAFF. In DNA form, the CDR3 reads TGTGCCAGCTCCGTGCAGGGAGGAGGCACTGAAGCTTTCTTT.

The table lists this clonotype with a few counts. The V and J genes are TRBV2 and TRBJ2-7; D not certain. The CDR3 length is 14 residues. Per germline, CDR1 SNHLY and CDR2 FYNNEI. The V and J ends lost 7 bases and 0 bases respectively, with 13 bases between them. The CDR3 sequence: CASIATESSYEQYF. The DNA of the CDR3 is TGTGCCAGCATCGCGACGGAGAGCTCCTACGAGCAGTACTTC.